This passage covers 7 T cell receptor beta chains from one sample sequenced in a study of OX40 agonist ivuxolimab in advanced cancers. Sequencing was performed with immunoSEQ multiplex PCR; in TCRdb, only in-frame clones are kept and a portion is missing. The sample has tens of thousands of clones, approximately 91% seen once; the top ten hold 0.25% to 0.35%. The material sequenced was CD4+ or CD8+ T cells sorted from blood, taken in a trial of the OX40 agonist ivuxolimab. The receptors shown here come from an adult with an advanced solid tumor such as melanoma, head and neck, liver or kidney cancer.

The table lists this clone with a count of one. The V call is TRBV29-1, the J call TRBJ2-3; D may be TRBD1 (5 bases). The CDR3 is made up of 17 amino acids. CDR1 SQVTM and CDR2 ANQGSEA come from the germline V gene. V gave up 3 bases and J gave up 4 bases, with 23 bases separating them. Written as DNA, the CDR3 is TGCAGCGTTGAGCCCCGCGGCCAGGGAATAATCCCAGATACGCAGTATTTT. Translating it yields CSVEPRGQGIIPDTQYF.

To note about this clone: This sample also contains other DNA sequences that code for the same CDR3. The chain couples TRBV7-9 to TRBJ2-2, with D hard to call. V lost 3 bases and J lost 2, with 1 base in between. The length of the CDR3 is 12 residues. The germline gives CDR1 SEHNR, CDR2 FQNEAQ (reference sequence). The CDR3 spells CASSFNTGELFF. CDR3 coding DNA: TGTGCCAGCAGCTTCAACACCGGGGAGCTGTTTTTT. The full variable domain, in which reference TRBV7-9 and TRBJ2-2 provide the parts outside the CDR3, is DTGVSQNPRHKITKRGQNVTFRCDPISEHNRLYWYRQTLGQGPEFLTYFQNEAQLEKSRLLSDRFSAERPKGSFSTLEIQRTEQGDSAMYLCASSFNTGELFFGEGSRLTVL.

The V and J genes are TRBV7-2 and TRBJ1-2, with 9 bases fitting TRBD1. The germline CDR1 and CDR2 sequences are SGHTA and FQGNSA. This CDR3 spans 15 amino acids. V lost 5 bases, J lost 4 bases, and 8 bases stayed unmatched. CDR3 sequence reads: CASSTPGQGVYGYTF. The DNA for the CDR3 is TGTGCCAGCAGCACCCCGGGACAGGGAGTCTATGGCTACACCTTC.

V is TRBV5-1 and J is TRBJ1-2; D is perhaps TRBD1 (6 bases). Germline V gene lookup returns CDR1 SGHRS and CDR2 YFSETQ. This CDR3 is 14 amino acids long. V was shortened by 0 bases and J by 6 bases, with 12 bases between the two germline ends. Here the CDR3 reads CASSLAEGGDGYTF. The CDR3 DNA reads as TGCGCCAGCAGCTTGGCCGAGGGGGGAGATGGCTACACCTTC. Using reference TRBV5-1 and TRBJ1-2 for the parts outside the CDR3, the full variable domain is KAGVTQTPRYLIKTRGQQVTLSCSPISGHRSVSWYQQTPGQGLQFLFEYFSETQRNKGNFPGRFSGRQFSNSRSEMNVSTLELGDSALYLCASSLAEGGDGYTFGSGTRLTVV.

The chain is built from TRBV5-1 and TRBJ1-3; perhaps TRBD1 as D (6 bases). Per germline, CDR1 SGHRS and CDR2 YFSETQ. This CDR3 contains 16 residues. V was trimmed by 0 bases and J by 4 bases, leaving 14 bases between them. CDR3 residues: CASSLGTGLGGNTIYF. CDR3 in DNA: TGCGCCAGCAGCTTGGGAACAGGGCTCGGCGGAAACACCATATATTTT.

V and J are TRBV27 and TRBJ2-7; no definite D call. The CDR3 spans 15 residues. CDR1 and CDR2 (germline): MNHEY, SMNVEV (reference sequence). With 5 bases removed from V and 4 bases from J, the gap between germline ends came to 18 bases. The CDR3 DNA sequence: TGTGCCAGCAGTCGCCGGACCCTCCCTTCTTACGAGCAGTACTTC. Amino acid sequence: CASSRRTLPSYEQYF.

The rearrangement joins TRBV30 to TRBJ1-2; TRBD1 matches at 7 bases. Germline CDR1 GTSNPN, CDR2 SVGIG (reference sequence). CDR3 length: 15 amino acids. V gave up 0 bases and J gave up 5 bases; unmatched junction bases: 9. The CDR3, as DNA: TGTGCCTGGAGTGTACGGCAGGGGGGGAGGTATGGCTACACCTTC. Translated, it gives CAWSVRQGGRYGYTF.